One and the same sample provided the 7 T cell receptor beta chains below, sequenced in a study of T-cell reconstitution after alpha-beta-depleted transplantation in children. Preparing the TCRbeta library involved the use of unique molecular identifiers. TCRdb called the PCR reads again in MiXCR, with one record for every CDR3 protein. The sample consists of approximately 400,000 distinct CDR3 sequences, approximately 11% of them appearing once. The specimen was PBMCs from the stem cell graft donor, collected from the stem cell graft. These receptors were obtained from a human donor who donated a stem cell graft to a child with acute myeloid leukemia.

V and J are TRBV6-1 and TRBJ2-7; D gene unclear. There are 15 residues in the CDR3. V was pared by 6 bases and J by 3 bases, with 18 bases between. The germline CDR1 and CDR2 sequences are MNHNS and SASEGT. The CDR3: CASSTHDFRGYEQYF. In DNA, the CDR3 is TGTGCCAGCAGCACACACGATTTCCGTGGCTACGAGCAGTACTTC.

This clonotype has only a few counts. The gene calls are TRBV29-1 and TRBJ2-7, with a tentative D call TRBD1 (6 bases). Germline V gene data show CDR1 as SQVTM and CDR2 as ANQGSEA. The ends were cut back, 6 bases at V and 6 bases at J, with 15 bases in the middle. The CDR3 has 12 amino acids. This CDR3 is CSVGNGTFEQYV. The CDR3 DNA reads TGCAGCGTCGGAAACGGGACATTCGAGCAGTACGTC.

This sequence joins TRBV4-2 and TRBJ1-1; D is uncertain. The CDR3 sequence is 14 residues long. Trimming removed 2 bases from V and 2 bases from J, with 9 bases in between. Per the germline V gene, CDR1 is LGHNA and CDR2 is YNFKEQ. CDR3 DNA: TGTGCCAGCAGCCAATTGGTCAGTAACACTGAAGCTTTCTTT. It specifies CASSQLVSNTEAFF.

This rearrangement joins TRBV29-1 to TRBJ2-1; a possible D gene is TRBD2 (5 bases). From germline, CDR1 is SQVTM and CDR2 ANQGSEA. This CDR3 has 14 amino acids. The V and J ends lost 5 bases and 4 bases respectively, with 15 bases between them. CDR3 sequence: CSVCQNSGYNEQFF. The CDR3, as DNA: TGCAGCGTTTGCCAGAATTCGGGATACAATGAGCAGTTCTTC.

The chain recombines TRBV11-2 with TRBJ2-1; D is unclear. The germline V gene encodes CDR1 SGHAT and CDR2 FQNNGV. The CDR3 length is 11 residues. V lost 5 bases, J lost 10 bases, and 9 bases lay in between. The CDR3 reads CASSPTLEQFF. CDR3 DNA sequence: TGTGCCAGCAGCCCGACTCTAGAGCAGTTCTTC.

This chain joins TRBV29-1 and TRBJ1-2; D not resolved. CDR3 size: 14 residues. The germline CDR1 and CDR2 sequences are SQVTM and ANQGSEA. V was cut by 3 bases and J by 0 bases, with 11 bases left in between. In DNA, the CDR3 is TGCAGCGTTGATATCCGGGGAGCTAACTATGGCTACACCTTC. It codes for CSVDIRGANYGYTF.

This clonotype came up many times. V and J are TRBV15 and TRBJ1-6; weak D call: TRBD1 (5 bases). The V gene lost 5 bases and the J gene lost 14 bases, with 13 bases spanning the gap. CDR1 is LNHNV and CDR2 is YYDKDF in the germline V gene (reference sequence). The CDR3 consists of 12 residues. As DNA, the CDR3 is TGTGCCACCAGCGCCGGCTTGGGGGCCCTCCACTTT. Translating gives CATSAGLGALHF.